The text below deals with one TCR beta chain. Its matching antigen is unknown. The entry originates in a study of cytomegalovirus exposure and HLA in healthy donors. Use of 60 Vbeta and 13 Jbeta primers characterized the PCR. Method: immunoSEQ multiplex PCR; TCRdb's copy keeps in-frame clones and lacks some. The sample spans 55,000 to 65,000 clones; the ten largest clones claim less than 4.5%. Study results and caveats: Data from an earlier analysis indicated that most TCR beta V segments were productive either about 90% or about 30% of the time.

Germline CDR1 SGHRS, CDR2 YFSETQ. This CDR3 spans 15 amino acids. J was trimmed by 4 bases and V by 4 bases; bases with no gene match: 10. The chain carries TRBV5-1 and TRBJ2-7; 8 positions agree with TRBD1. This TCR came from a young woman in good health and CMV-seronegative. Sequencing used PBMCs. The DNA of the CDR3 is TGCGCCAGCAGCCCTGGACAGGGTCGCGTATACGAGCAGTACTTC. Translation gives CASSPGQGRVYEQYF. The entire variable domain, with the rest obtained from reference TRBV5-1 and TRBJ2-7, is as follows: KAGVTQTPRYLIKTRGQQVTLSCSPISGHRSVSWYQQTPGQGLQFLFEYFSETQRNKGNFPGRFSGRQFSNSRSEMNVSTLELGDSALYLCASSPGQGRVYEQYFGPGTRLTVT.